This T cell receptor (beta chain) was obtained from a study of CD8+CD57+ T cells in acquired aplastic anemia. General study points: Between patients and controls, CD8+ Simpson's diversity did not vary significantly. Found in both controls and patients were around 29 CD8+ CDR3 sequences.

Germline lookup yields CDR1 DFQATT and CDR2 SNEGSKA (reference sequence). Trimming took 0 bases from V and 6 from J, leaving 12 bases between them. There are 14 residues in the CDR3. Sequencing was done on patients that had shown CD8+CD57+ cell expansion by flow cytometry. When blood sampling took place, the patients had received no therapy. A remark on this clonotype: Its target is not known.

Genomic DNA acted as the template from which TCR beta VDJ combination and CDR3 sequence profiling were carried out. TCRdb re-derived calls from the reads in MiXCR, one entry per CDR3 protein. The data hold some 160,000 distinct CDR3 sequences, with around half observed a single time. Material: sorted CD4+, CD8+, or CD8+CD57+ T cells (not recorded which) from PBMCs. This chain connects TRBV20-1 to TRBJ1-5; D ambiguous. The sequence came from a human donor with aplastic anemia. The CDR3 here is CSARDFGIGQPQHF. In DNA form, the CDR3 reads TGCAGTGCTAGAGACTTTGGAATCGGTCAGCCCCAGCATTTT.